This paragraph covers one T cell receptor (beta chain) sequence. These data come from a study of shared clonotypes between healthy human individuals. V lost 5 bases and J 6 bases, leaving 13 bases between the germline ends. The CDR3 consists of 13 residues. Germline V gene data show CDR1 as MDHEN and CDR2 as SYDVKM. Clones were read by immunoSEQ multiplex PCR, and TCRdb kept only the in-frame ones, dropping some. The top ten hold 0.05% to 0.08% of the sample, which has around 510,000 clones, about 96% seen once. The clonotype comes from a woman between 25 and 40 years old in good health. Sequences were obtained from naive CD4+ T cells sorted from blood. Regarding subset: CD45RA+ positively selected. The chain couples TRBV28 to TRBJ1-1; D is perhaps TRBD1 (6 bases). The CDR3 sequence: CASSVNTGSEAFF. In nucleotides, the CDR3 is TGTGCCAGCAGTGTAAATACAGGGTCTGAAGCTTTCTTT.